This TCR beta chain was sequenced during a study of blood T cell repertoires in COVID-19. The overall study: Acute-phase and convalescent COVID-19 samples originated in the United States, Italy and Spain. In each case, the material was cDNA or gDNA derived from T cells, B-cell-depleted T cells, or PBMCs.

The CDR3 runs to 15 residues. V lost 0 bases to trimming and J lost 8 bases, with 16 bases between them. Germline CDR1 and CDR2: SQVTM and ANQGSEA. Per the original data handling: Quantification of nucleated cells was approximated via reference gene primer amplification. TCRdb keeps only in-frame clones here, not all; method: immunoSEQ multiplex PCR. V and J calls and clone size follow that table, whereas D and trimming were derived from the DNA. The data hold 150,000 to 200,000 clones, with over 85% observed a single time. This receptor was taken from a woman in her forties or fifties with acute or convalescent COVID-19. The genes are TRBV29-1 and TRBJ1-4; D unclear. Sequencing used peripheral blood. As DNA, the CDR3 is TGCAGCGTTGAAGATCGGGAACGCCGCGGGGAAAAACTGTTTTTT. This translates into CSVEDRERRGEKLFF.